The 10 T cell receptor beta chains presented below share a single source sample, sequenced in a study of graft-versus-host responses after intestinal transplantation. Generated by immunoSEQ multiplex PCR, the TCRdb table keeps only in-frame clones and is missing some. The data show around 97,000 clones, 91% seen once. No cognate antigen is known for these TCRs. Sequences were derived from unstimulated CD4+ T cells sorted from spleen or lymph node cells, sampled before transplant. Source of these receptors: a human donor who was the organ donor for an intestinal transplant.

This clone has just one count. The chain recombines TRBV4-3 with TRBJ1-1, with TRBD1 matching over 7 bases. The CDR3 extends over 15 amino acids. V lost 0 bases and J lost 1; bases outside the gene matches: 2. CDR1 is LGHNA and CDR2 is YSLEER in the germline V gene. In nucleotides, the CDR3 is TGCGCCAGCAGCCAAGAGACAGGGAGGAACACTGAAGCTTTCTTT. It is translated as CASSQETGRNTEAFF.

The CDR3 spells CASSQVGTQNTGELFF. In nucleotides, the CDR3 is TGTGCCAGCAGCCAAGTAGGGACACAGAACACCGGGGAGCTGTTTTTT. The chain carries TRBV4-2 and TRBJ2-2, with D tentatively TRBD1 (6 bases). The CDR3 is 16 residues long. CDR1 is LGHNA, CDR2 YNFKEQ, per germline. V lost 1 base and J lost 1, with 10 bases in between.

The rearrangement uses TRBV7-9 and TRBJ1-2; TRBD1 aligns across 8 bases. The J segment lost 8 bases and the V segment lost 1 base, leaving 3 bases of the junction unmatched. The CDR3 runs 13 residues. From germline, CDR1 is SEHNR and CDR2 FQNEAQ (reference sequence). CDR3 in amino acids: CASSLVQGGGYTF. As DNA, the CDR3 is TGTGCCAGCAGCTTAGTACAGGGGGGCGGCTACACCTTC.

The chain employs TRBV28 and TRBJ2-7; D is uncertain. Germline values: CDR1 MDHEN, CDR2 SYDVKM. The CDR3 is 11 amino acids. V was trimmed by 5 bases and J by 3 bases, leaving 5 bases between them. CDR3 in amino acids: CASSIRYEQYF. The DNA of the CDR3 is TGTGCCAGCAGTATCCGCTACGAGCAGTACTTC.

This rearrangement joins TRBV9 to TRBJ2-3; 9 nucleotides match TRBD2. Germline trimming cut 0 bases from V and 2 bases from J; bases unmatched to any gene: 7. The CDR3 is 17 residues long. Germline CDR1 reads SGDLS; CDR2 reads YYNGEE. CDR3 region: CASSVAGGGAFTDTQYF. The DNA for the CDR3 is TGTGCCAGCAGCGTAGCAGGCGGGGGGGCATTCACAGATACGCAGTATTTT.

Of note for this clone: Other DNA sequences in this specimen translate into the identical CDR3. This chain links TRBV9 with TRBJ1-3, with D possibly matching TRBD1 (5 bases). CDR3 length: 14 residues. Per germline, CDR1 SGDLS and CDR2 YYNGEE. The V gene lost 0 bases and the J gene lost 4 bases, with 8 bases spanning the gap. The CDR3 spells CASSVAGSGNTIYF. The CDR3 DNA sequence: TGTGCCAGCAGCGTAGCAGGGTCAGGAAACACCATATATTTT.

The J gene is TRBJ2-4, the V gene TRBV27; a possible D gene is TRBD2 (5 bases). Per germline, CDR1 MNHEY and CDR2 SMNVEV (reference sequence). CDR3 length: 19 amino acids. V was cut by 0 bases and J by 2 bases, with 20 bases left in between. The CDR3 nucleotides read TGTGCCAGCAGTTTATCCCCGGACGCCTTCGGGATACCCAAAAACATTCAGTACTTC. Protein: CASSLSPDAFGIPKNIQYF.

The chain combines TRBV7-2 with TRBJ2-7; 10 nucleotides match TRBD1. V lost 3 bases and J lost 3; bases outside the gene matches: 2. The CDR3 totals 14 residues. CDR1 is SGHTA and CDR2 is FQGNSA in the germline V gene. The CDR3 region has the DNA TGTGCCAGCAGCTTCCGGGACAGGGGCTACGAGCAGTACTTC. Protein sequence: CASSFRDRGYEQYF. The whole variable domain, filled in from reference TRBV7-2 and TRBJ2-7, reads GAGVSQSPSNKVTEKGKDVELRCDPISGHTALYWYRQSLGQGLEFLIYFQGNSAPDKSGLPSDRFSAERTGGSVSTLTIQRTQQEDSAVYLCASSFRDRGYEQYFGPGTRLTVT.

Here the CDR3 DNA reads TGTGCCAGCAGCTACGCGGTTGAAGCTTTCTTT. This gives the protein CASSYAVEAFF. V usage is TRBV11-2 and J usage is TRBJ1-1, with D unresolved. The CDR3 runs to 11 residues. Germline V lookup: CDR1 SGHAT, CDR2 FQNNGV. Trimming cost V 4 bases and J 7 bases, with 7 bases left between them.

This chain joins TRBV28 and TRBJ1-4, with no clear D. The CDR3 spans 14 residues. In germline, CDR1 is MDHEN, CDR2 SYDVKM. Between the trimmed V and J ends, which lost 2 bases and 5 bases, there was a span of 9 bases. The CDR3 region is CASSLGQMNEKLFF. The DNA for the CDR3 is TGTGCCAGCAGTTTAGGGCAGATGAATGAAAAACTGTTTTTT.